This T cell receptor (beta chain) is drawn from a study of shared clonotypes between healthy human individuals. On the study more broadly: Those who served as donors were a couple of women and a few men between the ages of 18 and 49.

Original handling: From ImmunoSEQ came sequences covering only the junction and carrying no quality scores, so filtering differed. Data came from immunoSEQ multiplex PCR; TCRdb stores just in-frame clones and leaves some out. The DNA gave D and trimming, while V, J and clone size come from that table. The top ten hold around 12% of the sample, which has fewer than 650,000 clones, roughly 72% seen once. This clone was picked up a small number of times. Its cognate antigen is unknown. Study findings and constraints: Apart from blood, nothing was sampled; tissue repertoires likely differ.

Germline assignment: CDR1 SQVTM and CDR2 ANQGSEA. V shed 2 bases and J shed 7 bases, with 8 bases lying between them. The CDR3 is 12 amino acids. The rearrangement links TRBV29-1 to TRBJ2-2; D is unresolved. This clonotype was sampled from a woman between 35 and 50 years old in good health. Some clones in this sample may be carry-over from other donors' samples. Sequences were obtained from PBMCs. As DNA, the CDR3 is TGCAGCGTTGAACTCGGGCACGGGGAGCTGTTTTTT. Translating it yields CSVELGHGELFF.